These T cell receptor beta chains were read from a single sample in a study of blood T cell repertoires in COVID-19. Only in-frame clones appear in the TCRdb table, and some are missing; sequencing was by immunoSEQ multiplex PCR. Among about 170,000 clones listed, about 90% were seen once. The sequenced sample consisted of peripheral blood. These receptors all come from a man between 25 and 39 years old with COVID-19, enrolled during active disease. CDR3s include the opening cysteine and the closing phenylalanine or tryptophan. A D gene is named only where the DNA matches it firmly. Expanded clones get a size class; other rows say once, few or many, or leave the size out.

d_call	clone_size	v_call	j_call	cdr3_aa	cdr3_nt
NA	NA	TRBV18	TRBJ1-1	CASSPPGGRTEAFF	TGTGCCAGCTCACCACCTGGAGGGCGCACTGAAGCTTTCTTT
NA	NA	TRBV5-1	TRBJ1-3	CASSLRQAGSGNTIYF	TGCGCCAGCAGCTTGAGGCAGGCAGGATCTGGAAACACCATATATTTT
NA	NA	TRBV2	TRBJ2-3	CASSEASGFTDTQYF	TGTGCCAGCAGTGAAGCCAGCGGGTTTACAGATACGCAGTATTTT
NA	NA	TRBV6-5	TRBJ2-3	CASSSRGVPEDTQYF	TGTGCCAGCAGTTCCAGGGGGGTTCCGGAGGATACGCAGTATTTT
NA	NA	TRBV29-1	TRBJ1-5	CSAQSGGNQPQHF	TGCAGCGCCCAAAGTGGAGGGAATCAGCCCCAGCATTTT
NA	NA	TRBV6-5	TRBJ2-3	CASSFQGSADTQYF	TGTGCCAGCAGTTTCCAGGGGTCGGCAGATACGCAGTATTTT
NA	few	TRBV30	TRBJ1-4	CAWSVLGRTNEKLFF	TGTGCCTGGAGTGTCTTGGGCAGGACAAATGAAAAACTGTTTTTT
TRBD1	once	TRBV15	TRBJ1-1	CATSRGGQGGEAFF	TGTGCCACCAGCAGAGGGGGACAGGGCGGTGAAGCTTTCTTT
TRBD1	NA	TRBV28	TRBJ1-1	CASTKPDRANTEAFF	TGTGCCAGCACCAAACCGGACAGGGCGAACACTGAAGCTTTCTTT
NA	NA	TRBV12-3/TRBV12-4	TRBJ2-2	CASLLGRGELFF	TGTGCCAGCCTCCTAGGGAGGGGGGAGCTGTTTTTT
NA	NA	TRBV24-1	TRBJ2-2	CATSPGANTGELFF	TGTGCCACCAGCCCAGGGGCTAACACCGGGGAGCTGTTTTTT
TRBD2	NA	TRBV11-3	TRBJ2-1	CASSFVAGAYNEQFF	TGTGCCAGCAGTTTTGTAGCGGGGGCCTACAATGAGCAGTTCTTC
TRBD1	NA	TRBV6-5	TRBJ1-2	CASSYLTGGHYGYTF	TGTGCCAGCAGTTACCTGACAGGGGGCCACTATGGCTACACCTTC
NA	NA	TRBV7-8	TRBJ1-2	CASSGEVGTNNYGYTF	TGTGCCAGCAGCGGAGAGGTCGGGACAAACAACTATGGCTACACCTTC
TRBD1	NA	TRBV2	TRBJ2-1	CASRLDRGGYNEQFF	TGTGCCAGCAGGCTCGACAGGGGGGGGTACAATGAGCAGTTCTTC
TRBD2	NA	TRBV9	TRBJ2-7	CASSVATGGPPYEQYF	TGTGCCAGCAGCGTAGCTACGGGAGGCCCTCCCTACGAGCAGTACTTC
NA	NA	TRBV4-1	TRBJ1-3	CASSQGPGNTIYF	TGCGCCAGCAGCCAGGGGCCTGGAAACACCATATATTTT
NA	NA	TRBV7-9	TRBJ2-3	CASSPPGRESTDTQYF	TGTGCCAGCAGCCCCCCAGGGCGGGAAAGCACAGATACGCAGTATTTT
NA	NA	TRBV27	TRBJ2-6	CASSLTPVIGANVLTF	TGTGCCAGCAGTTTAACACCCGTAATAGGGGCCAACGTCCTGACTTTC
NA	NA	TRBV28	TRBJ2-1	CASSPFAGVNEQFF	TGTGCCAGCAGTCCCTTCGCAGGGGTGAATGAGCAGTTCTTC
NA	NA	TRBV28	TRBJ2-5	CASRTEAVLETQYF	TGTGCCAGCAGGACTGAGGCAGTATTGGAGACCCAGTACTTC
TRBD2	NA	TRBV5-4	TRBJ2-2	CASSPGLAGGQNTGELFF	TGTGCCAGCAGCCCGGGACTAGCGGGGGGGCAGAACACCGGGGAGCTGTTTTTT
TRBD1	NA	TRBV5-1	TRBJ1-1	CASSWKQGGNTEAFF	TGCGCCAGCAGCTGGAAACAGGGGGGGAACACTGAAGCTTTCTTT
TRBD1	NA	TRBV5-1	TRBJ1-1	CASSLAAGGGTEAFF	TGCGCCAGCAGCTTGGCCGCAGGGGGCGGCACTGAAGCTTTCTTT
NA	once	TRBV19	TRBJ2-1	CASSISSGSHNEQFF	TGTGCCAGTAGTATCTCGTCGGGGTCTCACAATGAGCAGTTCTTC
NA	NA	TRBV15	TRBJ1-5	CATSRDNSAQHF	TGTGCCACCAGCAGAGATAATTCAGCCCAGCATTTT
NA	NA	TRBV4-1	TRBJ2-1	CASSQMRREQFF	TGCGCCAGCAGCCAAATGCGCAGGGAGCAGTTCTTC
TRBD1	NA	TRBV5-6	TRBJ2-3	CASSPARGQDTQYF	TGTGCCAGCAGCCCGGCTAGGGGGCAAGATACGCAGTATTTT
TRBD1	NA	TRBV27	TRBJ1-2	CASSLSGTGAAVTYGYTF	TGTGCCAGCAGTTTATCCGGGACAGGGGCCGCCGTAACCTATGGCTACACCTTC
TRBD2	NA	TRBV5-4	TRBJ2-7	CASSFGTSSNYEQYF	TGTGCCAGCAGCTTCGGGACTAGCAGTAACTACGAGCAGTACTTC
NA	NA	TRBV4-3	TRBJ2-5	CASSRIGDSETQYF	TGCGCCAGCAGCCGAATTGGGGACTCCGAGACCCAGTACTTC
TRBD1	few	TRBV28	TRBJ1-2	CASSLSDRGPYGYTF	TGTGCCAGCAGTTTATCGGACAGGGGGCCGTATGGCTACACCTTC
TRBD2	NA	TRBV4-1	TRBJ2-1	CASSQGASGGLYNEQFF	TGCGCCAGCAGCCAAGGAGCTAGCGGGGGACTGTACAATGAGCAGTTCTTC
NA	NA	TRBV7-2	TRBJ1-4	CASSQVQGQKLFF	TGTGCCAGCAGCCAGGTCCAGGGTCAAAAACTGTTTTTT
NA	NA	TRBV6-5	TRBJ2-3	CASSYSRGSTDTQYF	TGTGCCAGCAGTTACTCGCGCGGGAGCACAGATACGCAGTATTTT
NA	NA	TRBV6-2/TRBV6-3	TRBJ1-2	CASSFGQNYGYTF	TGTGCCAGCAGTTTTGGGCAGAACTATGGCTACACCTTC
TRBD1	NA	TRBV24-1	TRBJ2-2	CATSVGQGLPGELFF	TGTGCCACCAGTGTGGGACAGGGGTTACCCGGGGAGCTGTTTTTT
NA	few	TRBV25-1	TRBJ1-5	CASSGEGLGPQHF	TGTGCCAGCAGTGGGGAGGGTTTGGGGCCCCAGCATTTT
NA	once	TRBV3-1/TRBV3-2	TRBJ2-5	CASSQAGLAQETQYF	TGTGCCAGCAGCCAAGCTGGCCTGGCCCAAGAGACCCAGTACTTC
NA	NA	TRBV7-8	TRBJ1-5	CASSFSPGRVLNQPQHF	TGTGCCAGCAGCTTTAGTCCTGGCAGGGTGTTAAATCAGCCCCAGCATTTT
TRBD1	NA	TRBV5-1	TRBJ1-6	CASSLEGGNSPLHF	TGCGCCAGCAGCTTGGAAGGGGGCAATTCACCCCTCCACTTT
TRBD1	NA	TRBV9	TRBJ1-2	CASSPHTGVSGYTF	TGTGCCAGCAGCCCACATACAGGGGTGTCTGGCTACACCTTC